This TCR beta chain was documented in a study of radiotherapy plus CTLA-4 blockade in lung cancer. Trimming took 4 bases from V and 7 from J; bases not matched to a gene: 7. The CDR3 is 15 amino acids. The germline V gene has CDR1 SGHNT and CDR2 YYREEE (reference sequence). As to this clone: What it binds is unknown.

Method: immunoSEQ multiplex PCR; TCRdb's copy keeps in-frame clones and lacks some. The sample lists 51,000 or so clones, 88% occurring once. Study-wide results and caveats: The authors reported that early blood T cell clone dynamics, with interferon-beta, best predicted response. Blood-borne expansion of tumor-derived TCR clones followed radiotherapy plus ipilimumab.

The clonotype comes from a human donor with non-small cell lung cancer whose response to radiotherapy plus ipilimumab could not be evaluated. The sequences come from peripheral blood, collected from a patient treated with radiotherapy plus ipilimumab. This chain uses TRBV5-4 with TRBJ2-2, with TRBD2 identical over 10 bases. DNA for the CDR3: TGTGCCAGCAGCCTCCAAGCGGGAGGGAGCGGGGAGCTGTTTTTT. It translates to CASSLQAGGSGELFF. Full variable domain (missing parts from reference TRBV5-4 and TRBJ2-2): ETGVTQSPTHLIKTRGQQVTLRCSSQSGHNTVSWYQQALGQGPQFIFQYYREEENGRGNFPPRFSGLQFPNYSSELNVNALELDDSALYLCASSLQAGGSGELFFGEGSRLTVL.